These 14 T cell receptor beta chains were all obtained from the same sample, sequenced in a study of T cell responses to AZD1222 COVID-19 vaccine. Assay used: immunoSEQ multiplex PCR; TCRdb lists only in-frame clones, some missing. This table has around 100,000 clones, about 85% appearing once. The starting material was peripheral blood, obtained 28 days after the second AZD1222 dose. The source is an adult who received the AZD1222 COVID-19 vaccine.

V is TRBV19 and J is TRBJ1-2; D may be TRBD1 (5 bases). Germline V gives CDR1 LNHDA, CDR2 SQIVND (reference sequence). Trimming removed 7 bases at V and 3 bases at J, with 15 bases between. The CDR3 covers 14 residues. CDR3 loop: CASKPRRGDYGYTF. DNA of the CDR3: TGTGCCAGTAAGCCTCGTAGGGGCGACTATGGCTACACCTTC.

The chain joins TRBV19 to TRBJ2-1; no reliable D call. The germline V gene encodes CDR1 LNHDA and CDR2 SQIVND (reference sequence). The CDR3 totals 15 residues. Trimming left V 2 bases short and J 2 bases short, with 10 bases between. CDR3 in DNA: TGTGCCAGTAGTATAACTTTTCAAGCCTACAATGAGCAGTTCTTC. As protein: CASSITFQAYNEQFF.

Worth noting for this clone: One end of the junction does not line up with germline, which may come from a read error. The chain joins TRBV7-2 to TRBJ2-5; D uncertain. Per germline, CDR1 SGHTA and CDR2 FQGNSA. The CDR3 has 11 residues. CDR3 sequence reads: CASNLQETQYF. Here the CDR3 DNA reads TGTGCCAGCAACTTACAAGAGACCCAGTACTTC.

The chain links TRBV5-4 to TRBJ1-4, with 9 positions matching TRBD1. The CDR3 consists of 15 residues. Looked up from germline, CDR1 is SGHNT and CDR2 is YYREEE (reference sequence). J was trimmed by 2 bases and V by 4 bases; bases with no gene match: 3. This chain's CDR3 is CASSRTGATNEKLFF. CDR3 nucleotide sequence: TGTGCCAGCAGCCGGACAGGGGCGACTAATGAAAAACTGTTTTTT.

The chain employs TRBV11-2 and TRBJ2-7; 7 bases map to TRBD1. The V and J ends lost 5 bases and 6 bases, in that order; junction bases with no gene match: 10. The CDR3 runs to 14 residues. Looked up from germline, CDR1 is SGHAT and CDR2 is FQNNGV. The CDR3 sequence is CASSPGQQGFEQYF. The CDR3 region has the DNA TGTGCCAGCAGCCCGGGACAGCAAGGATTCGAGCAGTACTTC.

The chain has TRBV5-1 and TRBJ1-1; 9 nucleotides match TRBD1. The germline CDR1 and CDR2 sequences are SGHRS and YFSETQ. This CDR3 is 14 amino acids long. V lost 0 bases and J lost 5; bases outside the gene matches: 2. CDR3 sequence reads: CASSLGGQGTEAFF. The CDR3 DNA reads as TGCGCCAGCAGCTTGGGAGGACAGGGGACTGAAGCTTTCTTT.

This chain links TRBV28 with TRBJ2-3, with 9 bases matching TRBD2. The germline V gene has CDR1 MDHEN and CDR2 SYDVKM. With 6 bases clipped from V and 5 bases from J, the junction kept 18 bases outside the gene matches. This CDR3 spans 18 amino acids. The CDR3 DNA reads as TGTGCCAGCAGGAAACAACCGGGACTAGCCCTTTCCGGAGATACGCAGTATTTT. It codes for CASRKQPGLALSGDTQYF.

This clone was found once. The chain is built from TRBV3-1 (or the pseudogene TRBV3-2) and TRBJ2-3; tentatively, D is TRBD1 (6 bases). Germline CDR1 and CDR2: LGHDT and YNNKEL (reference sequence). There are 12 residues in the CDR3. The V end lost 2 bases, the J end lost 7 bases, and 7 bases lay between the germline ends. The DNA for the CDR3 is TGTGCCAGCAGCCAAAGGGGGAATACGCAGTATTTT. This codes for CASSQRGNTQYF.

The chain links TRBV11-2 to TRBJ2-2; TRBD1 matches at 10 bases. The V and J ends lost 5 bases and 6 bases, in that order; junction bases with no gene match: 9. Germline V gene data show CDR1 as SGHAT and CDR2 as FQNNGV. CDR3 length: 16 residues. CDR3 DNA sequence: TGTGCCAGCAGCCCCCTTTGGGGACAGGGGCCCGGGGAGCTGTTTTTT. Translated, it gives CASSPLWGQGPGELFF.

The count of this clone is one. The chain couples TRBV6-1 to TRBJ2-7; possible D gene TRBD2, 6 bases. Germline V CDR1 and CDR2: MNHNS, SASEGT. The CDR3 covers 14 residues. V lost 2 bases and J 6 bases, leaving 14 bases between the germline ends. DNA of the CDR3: TGTGCCAGCAGTGAATGGGCTAGCGTCCGCGAGCAGTACTTC. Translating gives CASSEWASVREQYF.

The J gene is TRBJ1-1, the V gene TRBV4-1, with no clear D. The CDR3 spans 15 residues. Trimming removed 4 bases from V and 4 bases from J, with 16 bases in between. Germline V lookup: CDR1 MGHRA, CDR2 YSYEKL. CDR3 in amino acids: CASSPGSRSTTEAFF. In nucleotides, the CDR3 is TGCGCCAGCAGCCCCGGATCGCGGAGTACCACTGAAGCTTTCTTT.

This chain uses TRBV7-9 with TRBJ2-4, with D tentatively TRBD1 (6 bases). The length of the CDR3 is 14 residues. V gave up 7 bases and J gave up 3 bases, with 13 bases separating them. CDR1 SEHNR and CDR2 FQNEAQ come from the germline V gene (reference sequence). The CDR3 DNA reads TGTGCCAGCACCCCACAGGGAGACAAAAACATTCAGTACTTC. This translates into CASTPQGDKNIQYF.

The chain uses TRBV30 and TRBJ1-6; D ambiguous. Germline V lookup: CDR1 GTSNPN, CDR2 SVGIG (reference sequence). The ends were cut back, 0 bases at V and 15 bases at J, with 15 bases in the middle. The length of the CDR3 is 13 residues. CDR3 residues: CAWSVQPGTFLHF. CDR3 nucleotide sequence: TGTGCCTGGAGTGTACAACCGGGAACCTTCCTCCACTTT.

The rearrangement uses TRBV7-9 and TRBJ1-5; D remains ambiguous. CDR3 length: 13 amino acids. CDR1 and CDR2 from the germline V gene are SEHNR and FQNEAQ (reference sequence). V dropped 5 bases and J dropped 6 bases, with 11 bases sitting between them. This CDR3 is CASSPALGQPQHF. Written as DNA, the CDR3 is TGTGCCAGCAGCCCCGCCCTGGGTCAGCCCCAGCATTTT. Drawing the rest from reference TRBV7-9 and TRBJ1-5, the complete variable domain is DTGVSQNPRHKITKRGQNVTFRCDPISEHNRLYWYRQTLGQGPEFLTYFQNEAQLEKSRLLSDRFSAERPKGSFSTLEIQRTEQGDSAMYLCASSPALGQPQHFGDGTRLSIL.